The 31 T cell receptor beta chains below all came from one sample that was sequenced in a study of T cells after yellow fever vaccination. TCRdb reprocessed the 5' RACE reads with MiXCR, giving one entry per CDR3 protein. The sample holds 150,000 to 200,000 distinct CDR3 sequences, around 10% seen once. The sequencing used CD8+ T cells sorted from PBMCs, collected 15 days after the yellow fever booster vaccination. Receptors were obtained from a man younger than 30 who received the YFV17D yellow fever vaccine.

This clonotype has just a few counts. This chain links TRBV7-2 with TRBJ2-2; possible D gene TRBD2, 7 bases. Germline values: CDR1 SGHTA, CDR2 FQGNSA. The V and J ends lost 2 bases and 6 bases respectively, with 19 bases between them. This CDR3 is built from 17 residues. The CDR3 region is CASSLLAGATGAGELFF. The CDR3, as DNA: TGTGCCAGCAGCTTACTGGCGGGGGCCACTGGGGCCGGGGAGCTGTTTTTT.

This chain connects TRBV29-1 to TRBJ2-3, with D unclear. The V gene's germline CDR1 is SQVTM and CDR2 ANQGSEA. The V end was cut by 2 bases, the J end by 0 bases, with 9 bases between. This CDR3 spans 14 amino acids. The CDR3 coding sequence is TGCAGCGTTGAACGAGCGTTGAGCACAGATACGCAGTATTTT. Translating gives CSVERALSTDTQYF.

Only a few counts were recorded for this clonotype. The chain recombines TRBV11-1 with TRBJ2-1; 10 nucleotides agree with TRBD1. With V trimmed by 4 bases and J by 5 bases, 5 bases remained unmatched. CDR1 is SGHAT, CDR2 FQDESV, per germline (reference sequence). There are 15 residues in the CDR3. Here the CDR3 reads CASSSAGTGDNEQFF. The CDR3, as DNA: TGTGCCAGCAGCTCGGCCGGGACAGGGGACAATGAGCAGTTCTTC.

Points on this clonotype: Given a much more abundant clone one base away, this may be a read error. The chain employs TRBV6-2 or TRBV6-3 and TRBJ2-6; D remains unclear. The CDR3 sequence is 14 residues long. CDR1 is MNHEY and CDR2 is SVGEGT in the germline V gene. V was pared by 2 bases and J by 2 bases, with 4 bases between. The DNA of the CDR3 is TGTGCCAGCAGTTACGGGGCTGGGGCCAACGTCCTGACTTTC. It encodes CASSYGAGANVLTF.

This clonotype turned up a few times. CDR3 amino acids: CASSGRGTEAFF. In DNA form, the CDR3 reads TGTGCCAGCAGTGGGAGGGGCACTGAAGCTTTCTTT. The rearrangement uses TRBV7-9 and TRBJ1-1; a possible D gene is TRBD1 (5 bases). Germline loops: CDR1 SEHNR, CDR2 FQNEAQ (reference sequence). V gave up 6 bases and J gave up 4 bases, with 9 bases separating them. This CDR3 has 12 residues.

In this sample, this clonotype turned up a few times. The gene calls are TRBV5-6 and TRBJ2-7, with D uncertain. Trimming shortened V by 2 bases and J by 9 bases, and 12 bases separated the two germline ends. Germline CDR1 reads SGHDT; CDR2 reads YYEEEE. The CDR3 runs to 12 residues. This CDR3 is CASSLLNKAQYF. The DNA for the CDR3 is TGTGCCAGCAGCTTATTGAATAAGGCGCAGTACTTC.

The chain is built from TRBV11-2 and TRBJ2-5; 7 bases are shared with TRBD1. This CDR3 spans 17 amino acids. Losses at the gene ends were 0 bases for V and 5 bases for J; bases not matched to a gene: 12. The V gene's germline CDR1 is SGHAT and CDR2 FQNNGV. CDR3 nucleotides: TGTGCCAGCAGCTTAGATCTAAGGGCAGGGGGTAAGGAGACCCAGTACTTC. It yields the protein CASSLDLRAGGKETQYF. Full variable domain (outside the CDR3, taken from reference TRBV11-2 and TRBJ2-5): EAGVAQSPRYKIIEKRQSVAFWCNPISGHATLYWYQQILGQGPKLLIQFQNNGVVDDSQLPKDRFSAERLKGVDSTLKIQPAKLEDSAVYLCASSLDLRAGGKETQYFGPGTRLLVL.

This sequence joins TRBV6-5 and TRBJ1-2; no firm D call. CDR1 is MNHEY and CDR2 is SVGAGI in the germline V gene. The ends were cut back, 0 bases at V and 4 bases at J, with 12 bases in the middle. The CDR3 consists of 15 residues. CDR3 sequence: CASSYSAGGSYGYTF. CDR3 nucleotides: TGTGCCAGCAGTTACTCTGCGGGAGGTAGCTATGGCTACACCTTC.

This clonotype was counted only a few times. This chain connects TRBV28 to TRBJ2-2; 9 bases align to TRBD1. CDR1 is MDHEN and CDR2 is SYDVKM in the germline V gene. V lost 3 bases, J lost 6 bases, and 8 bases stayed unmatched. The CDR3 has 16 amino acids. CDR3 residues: CASSFRDREKAGELFF. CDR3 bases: TGTGCCAGCAGTTTCCGGGACAGGGAGAAAGCCGGGGAGCTGTTTTTT. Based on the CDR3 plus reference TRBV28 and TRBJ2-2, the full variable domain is DVKVTQSSRYLVKRTGEKVFLECVQDMDHENMFWYRQDPGLGLRLIYFSYDVKMKEKGDIPEGYSVSREKKERFSLILESASTNQTSMYLCASSFRDREKAGELFFGEGSRLTVL.

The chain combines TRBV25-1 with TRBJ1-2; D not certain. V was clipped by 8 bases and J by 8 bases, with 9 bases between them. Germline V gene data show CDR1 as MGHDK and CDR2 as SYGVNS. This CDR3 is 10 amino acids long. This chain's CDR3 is CASLKKGYTF. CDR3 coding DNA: TGTGCCAGCCTTAAGAAGGGCTACACCTTC.

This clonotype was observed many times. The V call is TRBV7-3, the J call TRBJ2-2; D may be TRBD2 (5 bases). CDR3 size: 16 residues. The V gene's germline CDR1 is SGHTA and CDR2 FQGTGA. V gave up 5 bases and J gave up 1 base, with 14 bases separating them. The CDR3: CASSPFGELNTGELFF. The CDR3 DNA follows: TGTGCCAGCAGCCCCTTCGGGGAGCTGAACACCGGGGAGCTGTTTTTT.

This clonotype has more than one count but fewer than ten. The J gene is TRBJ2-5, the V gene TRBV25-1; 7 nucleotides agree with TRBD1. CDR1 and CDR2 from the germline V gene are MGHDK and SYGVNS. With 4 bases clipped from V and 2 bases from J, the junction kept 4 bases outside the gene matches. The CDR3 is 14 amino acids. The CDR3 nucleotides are TGTGCCAGCAGTGTAGGGACAGTACAAGAGACCCAGTACTTC. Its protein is CASSVGTVQETQYF.

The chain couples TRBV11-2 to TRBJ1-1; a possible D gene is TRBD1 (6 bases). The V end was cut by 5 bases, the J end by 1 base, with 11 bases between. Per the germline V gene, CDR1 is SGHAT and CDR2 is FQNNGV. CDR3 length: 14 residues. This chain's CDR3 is CASSPVGGNTEAFF. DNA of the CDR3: TGTGCCAGCAGCCCGGTAGGGGGGAACACTGAAGCTTTCTTT. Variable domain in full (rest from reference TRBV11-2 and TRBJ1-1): EAGVAQSPRYKIIEKRQSVAFWCNPISGHATLYWYQQILGQGPKLLIQFQNNGVVDDSQLPKDRFSAERLKGVDSTLKIQPAKLEDSAVYLCASSPVGGNTEAFFGQGTRLTVV.

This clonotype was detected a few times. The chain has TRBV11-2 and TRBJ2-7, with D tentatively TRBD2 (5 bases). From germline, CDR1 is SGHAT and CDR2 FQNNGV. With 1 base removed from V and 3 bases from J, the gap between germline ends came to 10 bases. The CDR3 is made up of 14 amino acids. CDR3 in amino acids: CASSLGFGDYEQYF. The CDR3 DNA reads TGTGCCAGCAGCTTAGGTTTCGGGGACTACGAGCAGTACTTC.

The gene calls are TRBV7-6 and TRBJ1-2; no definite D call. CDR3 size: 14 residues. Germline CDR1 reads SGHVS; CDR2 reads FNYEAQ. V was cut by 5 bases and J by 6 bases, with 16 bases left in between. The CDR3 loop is CASSLSLGEDGYTF. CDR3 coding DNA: TGTGCCAGCAGCCTCTCCCTCGGGGAAGATGGCTACACCTTC.

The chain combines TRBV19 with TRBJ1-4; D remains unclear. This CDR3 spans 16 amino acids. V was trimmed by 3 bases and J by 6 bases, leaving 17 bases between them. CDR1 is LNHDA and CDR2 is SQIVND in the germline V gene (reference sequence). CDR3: CASSMLPLPADEKLFF. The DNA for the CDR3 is TGTGCCAGTAGTATGCTCCCCCTCCCGGCGGATGAAAAACTGTTTTTT.

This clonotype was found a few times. CDR3 sequence reads: CASSVGAGLYEQYF. CDR3 nucleotides: TGTGCCAGCAGCGTAGGTGCGGGACTCTACGAGCAGTACTTC. The genes are TRBV9 and TRBJ2-7, with D tentatively TRBD2 (6 bases). The CDR3 consists of 14 residues. Germline-derived CDR1 and CDR2 are SGDLS and YYNGEE. Trimming stripped 0 bases from V and 3 bases from J, with 10 bases between. Supplemented by reference TRBV9 and TRBJ2-7, the full variable domain reads DSGVTQTPKHLITATGQRVTLRCSPRSGDLSVYWYQQSLDQGLQFLIQYYNGEERAKGNILERFSAQQFPDLHSELNLSSLELGDSALYFCASSVGAGLYEQYFGPGTRLTVT.

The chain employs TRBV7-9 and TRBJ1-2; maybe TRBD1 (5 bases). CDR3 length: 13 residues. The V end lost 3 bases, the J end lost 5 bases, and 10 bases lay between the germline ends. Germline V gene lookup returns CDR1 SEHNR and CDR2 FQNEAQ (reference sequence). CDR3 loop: CASSLTEIYGYTF. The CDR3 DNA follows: TGTGCCAGCAGCTTGACAGAGATTTATGGCTACACCTTC.

DNA of the CDR3: TGTGCCAGCAGCTACCAATCCATCGGGGGGGGGAGCAATCAGCCCCAGCATTTT. Translation gives CASSYQSIGGGSNQPQHF. This chain connects TRBV6-2 or TRBV6-3 to TRBJ1-5; perhaps TRBD1 as D (5 bases). CDR1 is MNHEY and CDR2 is SVGEGT in the germline V gene. The germline V and J ends were trimmed by 6 bases and 1 base, with 22 bases remaining between them. The CDR3 length is 18 residues.

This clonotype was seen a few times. CDR3 protein: CASSPPGRNRETQYF. The DNA for the CDR3 is TGCGCCAGCAGCCCCCCGGGAAGAAATCGGGAGACCCAGTACTTC. The genes are TRBV5-1 and TRBJ2-5, with a weak D call TRBD2 (5 bases). The CDR3 length is 15 residues. V gave up 4 bases and J gave up 5 bases, with 18 bases separating them. Germline values: CDR1 SGHRS, CDR2 YFSETQ.

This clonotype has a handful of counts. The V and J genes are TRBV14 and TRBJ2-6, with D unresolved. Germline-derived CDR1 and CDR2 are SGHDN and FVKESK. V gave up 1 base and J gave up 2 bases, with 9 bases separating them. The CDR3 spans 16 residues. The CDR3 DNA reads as TGTGCCAGCAGCCAAGGGTTGGGCACTGGGGCCAACGTCCTGACTTTC. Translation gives CASSQGLGTGANVLTF.

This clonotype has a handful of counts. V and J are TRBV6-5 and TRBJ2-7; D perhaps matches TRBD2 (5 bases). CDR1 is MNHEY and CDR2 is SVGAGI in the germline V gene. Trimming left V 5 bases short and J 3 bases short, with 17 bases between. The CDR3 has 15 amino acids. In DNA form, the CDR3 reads TGTGCCAGCAGTCGCAGCGGTAGCTCGATCTACGAGCAGTACTTC. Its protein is CASSRSGSSIYEQYF.

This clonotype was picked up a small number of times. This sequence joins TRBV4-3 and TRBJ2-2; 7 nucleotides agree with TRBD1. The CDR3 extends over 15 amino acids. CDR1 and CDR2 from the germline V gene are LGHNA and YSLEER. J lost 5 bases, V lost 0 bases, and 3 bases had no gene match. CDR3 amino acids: CASSQDRGWTGELFF. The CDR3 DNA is TGCGCCAGCAGCCAAGACAGGGGGTGGACCGGGGAGCTGTTTTTT.

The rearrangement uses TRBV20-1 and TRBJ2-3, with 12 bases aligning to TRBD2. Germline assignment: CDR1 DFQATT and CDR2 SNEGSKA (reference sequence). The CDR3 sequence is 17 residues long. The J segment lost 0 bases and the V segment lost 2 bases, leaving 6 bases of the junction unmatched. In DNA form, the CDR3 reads TGCAGTGCTAGACGACTAGCGGGGGCCGTTAGCACAGATACGCAGTATTTT. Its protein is CSARRLAGAVSTDTQYF.

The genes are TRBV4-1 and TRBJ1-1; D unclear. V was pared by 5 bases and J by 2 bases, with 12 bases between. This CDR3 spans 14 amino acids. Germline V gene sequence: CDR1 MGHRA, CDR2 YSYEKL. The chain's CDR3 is CASSWRVSNTEAFF. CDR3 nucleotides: TGCGCCAGCAGCTGGAGGGTCTCCAACACTGAAGCTTTCTTT.

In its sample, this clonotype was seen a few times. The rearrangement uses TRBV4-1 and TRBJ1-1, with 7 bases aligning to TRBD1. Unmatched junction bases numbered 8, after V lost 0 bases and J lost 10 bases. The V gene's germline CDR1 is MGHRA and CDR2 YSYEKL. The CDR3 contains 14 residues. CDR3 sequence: CASSQESRQGGAFF. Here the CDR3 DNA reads TGCGCCAGCAGCCAAGAAAGCAGACAGGGAGGAGCTTTCTTT.

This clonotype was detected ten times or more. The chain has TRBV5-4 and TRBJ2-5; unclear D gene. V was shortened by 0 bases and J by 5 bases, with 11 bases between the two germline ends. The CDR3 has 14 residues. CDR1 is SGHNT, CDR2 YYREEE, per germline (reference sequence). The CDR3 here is CASSLEAAGETQYF. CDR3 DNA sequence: TGTGCCAGCAGCTTGGAGGCTGCTGGGGAGACCCAGTACTTC.

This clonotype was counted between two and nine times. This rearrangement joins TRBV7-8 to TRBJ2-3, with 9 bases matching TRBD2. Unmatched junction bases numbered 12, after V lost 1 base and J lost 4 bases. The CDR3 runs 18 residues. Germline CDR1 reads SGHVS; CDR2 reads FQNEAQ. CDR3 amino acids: CASSLVQRAGGFADTQYF. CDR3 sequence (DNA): TGTGCCAGCAGCTTAGTGCAGCGGGCGGGGGGGTTCGCAGATACGCAGTATTTT. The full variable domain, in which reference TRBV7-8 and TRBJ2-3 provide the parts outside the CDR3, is GAGVSQSPRYKVAKRGQDVALRCDPISGHVSLFWYQQALGQGPEFLTYFQNEAQLDKSGLPSDRFFAERPEGSVSTLKIQRTQQEDSAVYLCASSLVQRAGGFADTQYFGPGTRLTVL.

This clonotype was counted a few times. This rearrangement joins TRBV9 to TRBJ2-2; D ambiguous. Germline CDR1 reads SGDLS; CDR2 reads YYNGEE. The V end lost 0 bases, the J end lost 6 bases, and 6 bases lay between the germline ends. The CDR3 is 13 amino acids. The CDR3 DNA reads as TGTGCCAGCAGCGTAGGGGGTCCCGGGGAGCTGTTTTTT. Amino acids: CASSVGGPGELFF.

The CDR3 sequence is CASSWASGGHDEQFF. The CDR3 nucleotides read TGTGCCAGTAGTTGGGCTAGCGGGGGGCACGATGAGCAGTTCTTC. V is TRBV19 and J is TRBJ2-1, with TRBD2 identical over 11 bases. V gave up 5 bases and J gave up 8 bases; unmatched junction bases: 8. This CDR3 is built from 15 residues. Germline loops: CDR1 LNHDA, CDR2 SQIVND (reference sequence).

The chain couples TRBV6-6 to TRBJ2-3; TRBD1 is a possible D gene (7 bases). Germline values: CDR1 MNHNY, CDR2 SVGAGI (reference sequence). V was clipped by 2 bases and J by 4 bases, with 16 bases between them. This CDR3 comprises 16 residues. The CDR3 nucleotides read TGTGCCAGCAGTTACCCTAGGAGGGGGCCCGCAGATACGCAGTATTTT. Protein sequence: CASSYPRRGPADTQYF.